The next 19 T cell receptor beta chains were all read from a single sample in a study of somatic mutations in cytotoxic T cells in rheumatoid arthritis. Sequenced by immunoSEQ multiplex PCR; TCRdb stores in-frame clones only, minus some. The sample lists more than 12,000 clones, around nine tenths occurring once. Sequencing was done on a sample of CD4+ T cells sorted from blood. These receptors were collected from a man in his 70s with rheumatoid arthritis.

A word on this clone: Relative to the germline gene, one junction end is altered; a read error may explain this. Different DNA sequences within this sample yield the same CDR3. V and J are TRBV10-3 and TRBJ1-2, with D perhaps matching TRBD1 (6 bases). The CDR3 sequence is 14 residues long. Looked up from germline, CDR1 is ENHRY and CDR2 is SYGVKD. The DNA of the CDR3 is TGTGCCATCAGTGACTCGAGGCCCTCGGGGGGCTACACTTTC. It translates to CAISDSRPSGGYTF.

In nucleotides, the CDR3 is TGTGCCAGCAGTATAACAGGGAATCAGCCCCAGCATTTT. As protein: CASSITGNQPQHF. The chain carries TRBV7-3 and TRBJ1-5, with D perhaps TRBD1 (6 bases). The V gene lost 6 bases and the J gene lost 4 bases, with 10 bases spanning the gap. CDR3 size: 13 residues. Germline CDR1 and CDR2: SGHTA and FQGTGA.

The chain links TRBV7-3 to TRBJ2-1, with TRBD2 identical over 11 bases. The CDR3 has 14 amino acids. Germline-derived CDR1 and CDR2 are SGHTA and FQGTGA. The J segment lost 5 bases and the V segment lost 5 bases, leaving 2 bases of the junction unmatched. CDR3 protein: CASSGSGRDNEQFF. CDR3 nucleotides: TGTGCCAGCAGCGGTAGCGGGAGGGACAATGAGCAGTTCTTC. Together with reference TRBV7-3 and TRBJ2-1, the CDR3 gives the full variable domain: GAGVSQTPSNKVTEKGKYVELRCDPISGHTALYWYRQSLGQGPEFLIYFQGTGAADDSGLPNDRFFAVRPEGSVSTLKIQRTERGDSAVYLCASSGSGRDNEQFFGPGTRLTVL.

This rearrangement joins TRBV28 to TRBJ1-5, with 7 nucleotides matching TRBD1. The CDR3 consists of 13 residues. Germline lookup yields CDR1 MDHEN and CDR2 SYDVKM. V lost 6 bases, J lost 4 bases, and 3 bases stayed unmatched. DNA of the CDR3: TGTGCCAGCAGCCACAGGGGAAATCAGCCCCAGCATTTT. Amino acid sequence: CASSHRGNQPQHF.

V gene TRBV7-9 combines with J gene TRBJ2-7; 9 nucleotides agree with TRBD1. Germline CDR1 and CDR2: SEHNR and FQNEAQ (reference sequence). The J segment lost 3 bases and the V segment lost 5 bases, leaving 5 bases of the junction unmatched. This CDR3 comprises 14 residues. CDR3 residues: CASSIGTGSYEQYF. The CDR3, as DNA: TGTGCCAGCAGCATCGGGACAGGGAGCTACGAGCAGTACTTC. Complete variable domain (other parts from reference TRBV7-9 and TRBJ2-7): DTGVSQNPRHKITKRGQNVTFRCDPISEHNRLYWYRQTLGQGPEFLTYFQNEAQLEKSRLLSDRFSAERPKGSFSTLEIQRTEQGDSAMYLCASSIGTGSYEQYFGPGTRLTVT.

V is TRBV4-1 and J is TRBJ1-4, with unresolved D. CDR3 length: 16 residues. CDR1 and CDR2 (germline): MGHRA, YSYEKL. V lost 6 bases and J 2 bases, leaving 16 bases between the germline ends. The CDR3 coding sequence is TGCGCCAGCAGACGGCAAGGCGGCCCTACTAATGAAAAACTGTTTTTT. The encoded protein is CASRRQGGPTNEKLFF.

CDR3 region: CASSWAQGLGETQYF. CDR3 bases: TGTGCCAGCAGTTGGGCACAGGGATTAGGAGAGACCCAGTACTTC. V and J are TRBV7-9 and TRBJ2-5; D is perhaps TRBD1 (6 bases). Trimming left V 6 bases short and J 4 bases short, with 18 bases between. The CDR3 has 15 amino acids. CDR1 and CDR2 (germline): SEHNR, FQNEAQ (reference sequence). Looking up the rest from reference TRBV7-9 and TRBJ2-5 gives the full variable domain: DTGVSQNPRHKITKRGQNVTFRCDPISEHNRLYWYRQTLGQGPEFLTYFQNEAQLEKSRLLSDRFSAERPKGSFSTLEIQRTEQGDSAMYLCASSWAQGLGETQYFGPGTRLLVL.

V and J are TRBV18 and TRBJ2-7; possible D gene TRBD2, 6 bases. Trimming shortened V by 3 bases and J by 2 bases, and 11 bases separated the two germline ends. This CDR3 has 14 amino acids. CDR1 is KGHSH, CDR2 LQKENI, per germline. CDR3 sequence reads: CASSPVREPYEQYF. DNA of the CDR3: TGTGCCAGCTCACCTGTGCGGGAACCCTACGAGCAGTACTTC.

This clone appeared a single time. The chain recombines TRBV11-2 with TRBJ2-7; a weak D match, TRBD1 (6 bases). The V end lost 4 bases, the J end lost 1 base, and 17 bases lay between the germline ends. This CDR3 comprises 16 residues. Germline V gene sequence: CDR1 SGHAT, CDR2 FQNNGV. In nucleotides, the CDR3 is TGTGCCAGCAGCTCGTTACAGGGCAGTCGGTCCTACGAGCAGTACTTC. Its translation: CASSSLQGSRSYEQYF.

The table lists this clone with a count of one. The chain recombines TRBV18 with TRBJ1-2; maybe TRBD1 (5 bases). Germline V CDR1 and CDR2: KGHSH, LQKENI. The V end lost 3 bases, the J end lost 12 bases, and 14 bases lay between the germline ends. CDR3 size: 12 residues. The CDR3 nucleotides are TGTGCCAGCTCACCGGTAAAGGGGATGAACACCTTC. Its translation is CASSPVKGMNTF.

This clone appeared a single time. The CDR3 loop is CASSLYPPDSGGSYEQYF. DNA for the CDR3: TGTGCCAGCAGCCTCTATCCCCCCGATAGCGGGGGGTCCTACGAGCAGTACTTC. The V call is TRBV11-2, the J call TRBJ2-7, with 10 positions matching TRBD2. J lost 1 base, V lost 5 bases, and 14 bases had no gene match. CDR1 is SGHAT and CDR2 is FQNNGV in the germline V gene. The CDR3 extends over 18 amino acids.

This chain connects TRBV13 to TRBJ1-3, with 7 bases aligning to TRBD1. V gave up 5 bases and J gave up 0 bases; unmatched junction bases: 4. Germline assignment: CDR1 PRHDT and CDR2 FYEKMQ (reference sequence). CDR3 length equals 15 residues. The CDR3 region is CASSRDSNSGNTIYF. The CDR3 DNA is TGTGCCAGCAGCCGGGACAGCAACTCTGGAAACACCATATATTTT.

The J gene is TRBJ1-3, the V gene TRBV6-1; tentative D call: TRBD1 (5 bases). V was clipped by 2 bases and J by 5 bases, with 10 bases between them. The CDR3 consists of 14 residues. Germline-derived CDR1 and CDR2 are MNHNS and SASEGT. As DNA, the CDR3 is TGTGCCAGCAGTGAACAGGGTATTCGAAACACCATATATTTT. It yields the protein CASSEQGIRNTIYF.

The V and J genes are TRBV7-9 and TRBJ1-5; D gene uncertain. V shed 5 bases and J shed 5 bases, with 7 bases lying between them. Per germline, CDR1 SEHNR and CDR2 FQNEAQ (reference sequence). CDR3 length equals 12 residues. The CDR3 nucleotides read TGTGCCAGCAGCGAGGCAGATCAGCCCCAGCATTTT. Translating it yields CASSEADQPQHF.

CDR3 in DNA: TGTGCCAGTAGTAGGCAGGCCAGCTCCTACGAGCAGTACTTC. It yields the protein CASSRQASSYEQYF. The rearrangement links TRBV19 to TRBJ2-7; D is undetermined. Trimming left V 4 bases short and J 0 bases short, with 10 bases between. CDR3 size: 14 residues. Germline loops: CDR1 LNHDA, CDR2 SQIVND (reference sequence).

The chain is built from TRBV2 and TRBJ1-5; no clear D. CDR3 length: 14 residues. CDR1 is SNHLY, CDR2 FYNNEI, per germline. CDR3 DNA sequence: TGTGCAGCAGCAGGCGATGTGGGCAATCAGCCCCAGCATTTT. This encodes CAAAGDVGNQPQHF.

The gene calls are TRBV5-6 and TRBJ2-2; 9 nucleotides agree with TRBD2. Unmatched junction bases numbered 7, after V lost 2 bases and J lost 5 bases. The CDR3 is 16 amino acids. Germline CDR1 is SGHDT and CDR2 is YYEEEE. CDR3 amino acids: CASSLLAGAGTGELFF. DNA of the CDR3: TGTGCCAGCAGCTTATTAGCGGGAGCGGGTACCGGGGAGCTGTTTTTT.

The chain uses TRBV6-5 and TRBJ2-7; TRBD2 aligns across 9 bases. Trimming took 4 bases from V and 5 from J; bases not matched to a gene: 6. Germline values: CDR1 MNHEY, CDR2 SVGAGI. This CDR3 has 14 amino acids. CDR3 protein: CASSSPSGVHEQYF. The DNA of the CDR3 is TGTGCCAGCAGTTCCCCTAGCGGGGTGCACGAGCAGTACTTC.

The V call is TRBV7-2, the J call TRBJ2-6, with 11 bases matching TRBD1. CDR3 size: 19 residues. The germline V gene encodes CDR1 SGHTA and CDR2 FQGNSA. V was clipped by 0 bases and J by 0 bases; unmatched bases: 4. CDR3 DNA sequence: TGTGCCAGCAGCTTAGCTGGGGGGACAGGGGGCTCTGGGGCCAACGTCCTGACTTTC. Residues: CASSLAGGTGGSGANVLTF.